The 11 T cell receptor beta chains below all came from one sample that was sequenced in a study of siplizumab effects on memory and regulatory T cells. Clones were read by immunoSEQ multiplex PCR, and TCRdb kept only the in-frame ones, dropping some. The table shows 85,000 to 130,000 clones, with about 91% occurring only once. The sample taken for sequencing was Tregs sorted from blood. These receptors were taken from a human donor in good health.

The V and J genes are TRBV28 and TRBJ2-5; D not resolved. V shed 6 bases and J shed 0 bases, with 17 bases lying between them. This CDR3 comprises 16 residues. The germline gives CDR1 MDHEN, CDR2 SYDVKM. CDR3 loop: CASSPKVGGYQETQYF. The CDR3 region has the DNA TGTGCCAGCAGCCCCAAAGTGGGCGGCTACCAAGAGACCCAGTACTTC.

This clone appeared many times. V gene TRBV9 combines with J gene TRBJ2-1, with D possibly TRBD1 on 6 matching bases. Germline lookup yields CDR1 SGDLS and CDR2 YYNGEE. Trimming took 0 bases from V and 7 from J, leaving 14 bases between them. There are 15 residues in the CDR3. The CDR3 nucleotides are TGTGCCAGCAGCGTAGTTCCAGGGGTATGGAATGAGCAGTTCTTC. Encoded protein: CASSVVPGVWNEQFF.

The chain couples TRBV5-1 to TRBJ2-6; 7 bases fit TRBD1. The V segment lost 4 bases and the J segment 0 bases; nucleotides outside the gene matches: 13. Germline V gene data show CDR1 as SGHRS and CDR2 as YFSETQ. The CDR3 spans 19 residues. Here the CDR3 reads CASSLRIYRGSSGANVLTF. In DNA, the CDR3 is TGCGCCAGCAGCCTACGGATATACAGGGGCAGCTCTGGGGCCAACGTCCTGACTTTC.

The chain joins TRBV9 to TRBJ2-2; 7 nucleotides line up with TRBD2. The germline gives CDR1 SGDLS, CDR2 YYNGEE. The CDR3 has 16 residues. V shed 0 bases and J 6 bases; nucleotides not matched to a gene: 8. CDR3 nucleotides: TGTGCCAGCAGCGTAGGGCGGGAGCTCGGACCCGGGGAGCTGTTTTTT. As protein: CASSVGRELGPGELFF.

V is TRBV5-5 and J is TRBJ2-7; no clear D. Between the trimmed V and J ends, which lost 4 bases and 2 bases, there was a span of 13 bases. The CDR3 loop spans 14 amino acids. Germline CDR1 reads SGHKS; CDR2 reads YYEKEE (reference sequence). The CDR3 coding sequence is TGTGCCAGCAGCCCCTGGCGGCAAACCTACGAGCAGTACTTC. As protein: CASSPWRQTYEQYF.

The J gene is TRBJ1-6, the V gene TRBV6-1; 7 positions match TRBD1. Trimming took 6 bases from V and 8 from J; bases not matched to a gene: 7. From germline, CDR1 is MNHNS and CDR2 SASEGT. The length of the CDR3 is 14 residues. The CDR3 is CASRGQLPDSPLHF. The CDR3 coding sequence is TGTGCCAGCAGGGGACAGCTACCTGATTCACCCCTCCACTTT.

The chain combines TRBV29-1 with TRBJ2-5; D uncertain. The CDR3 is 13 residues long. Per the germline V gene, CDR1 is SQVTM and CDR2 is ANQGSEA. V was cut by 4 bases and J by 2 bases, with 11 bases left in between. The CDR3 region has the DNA TGCAGCGTTGCTGCAGTTAGGCAAGAGACCCAGTACTTC. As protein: CSVAAVRQETQYF.

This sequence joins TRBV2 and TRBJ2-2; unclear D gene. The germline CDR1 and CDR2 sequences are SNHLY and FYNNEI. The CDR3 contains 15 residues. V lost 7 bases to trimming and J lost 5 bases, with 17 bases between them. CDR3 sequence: CASMVRSGGTGELFF. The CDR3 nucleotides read TGTGCCAGCATGGTGAGGAGTGGTGGTACCGGGGAGCTGTTTTTT.

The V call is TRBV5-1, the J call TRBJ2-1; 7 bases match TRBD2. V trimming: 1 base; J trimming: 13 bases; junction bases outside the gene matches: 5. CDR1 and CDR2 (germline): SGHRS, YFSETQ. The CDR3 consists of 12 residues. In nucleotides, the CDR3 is TGCGCCAGCAGCTTGACTAGCGCCCAACAGTTCTTC. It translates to CASSLTSAQQFF. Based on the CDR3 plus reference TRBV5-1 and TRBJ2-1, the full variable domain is KAGVTQTPRYLIKTRGQQVTLSCSPISGHRSVSWYQQTPGQGLQFLFEYFSETQRNKGNFPGRFSGRQFSNSRSEMNVSTLELGDSALYLCASSLTSAQQFFGPGTRLTVL.

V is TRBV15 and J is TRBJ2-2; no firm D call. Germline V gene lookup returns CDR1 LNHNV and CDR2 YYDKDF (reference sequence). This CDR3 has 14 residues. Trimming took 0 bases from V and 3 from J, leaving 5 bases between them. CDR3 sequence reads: CATSRDRYTGELFF. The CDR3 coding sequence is TGTGCCACCAGCAGAGACAGATACACCGGGGAGCTGTTTTTT. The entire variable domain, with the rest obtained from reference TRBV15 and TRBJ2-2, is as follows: DAMVIQNPRYQVTQFGKPVTLSCSQTLNHNVMYWYQQKSSQAPKLLFHYYDKDFNNEADTPDNFQSRRPNTSFCFLDIRSPGLGDTAMYLCATSRDRYTGELFFGEGSRLTVL.

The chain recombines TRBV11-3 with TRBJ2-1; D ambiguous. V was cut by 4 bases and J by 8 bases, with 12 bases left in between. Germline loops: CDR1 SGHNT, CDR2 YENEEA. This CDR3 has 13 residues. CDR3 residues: CASSYQPWDEQFF. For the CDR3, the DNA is TGTGCCAGCAGCTATCAACCTTGGGATGAGCAGTTCTTC. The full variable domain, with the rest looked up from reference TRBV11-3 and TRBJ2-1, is EAGVVQSPRYKIIEKKQPVAFWCNPISGHNTLYWYLQNLGQGPELLIRYENEEAVDDSQLPKDRFSAERLKGVDSTLKIQPAELGDSAVYLCASSYQPWDEQFFGPGTRLTVL.